These 18 T cell receptor beta chains were sequenced from one sample in a study of early T cells in non-severe SARS-CoV-2 infection. One entry per CDR3 protein results from TCRdb running MiXCR on the 5' RACE reads. This sample has about 56,000 distinct CDR3 sequences, with 10% to 13% found just once. The sequenced sample was whole blood. The receptor set was obtained from an adult who was a healthcare worker with PCR-confirmed SARS-CoV-2 infection or an uninfected control (not recorded which).

This clonotype came up a few times. The gene calls are TRBV19 and TRBJ2-5; D may be TRBD2 (5 bases). The CDR3 is made up of 12 amino acids. The V gene lost 10 bases and the J gene lost 0 bases, with 9 bases spanning the gap. From germline, CDR1 is LNHDA and CDR2 SQIVND (reference sequence). The CDR3 is CATRRDQETQYF. DNA for the CDR3: TGTGCCACAAGGCGGGACCAAGAGACCCAGTACTTC.

This chain connects TRBV29-1 to TRBJ2-7; D is tentatively TRBD1 or TRBD2 (5 bases each). Trimming left V 3 bases short and J 0 bases short, with 9 bases between. CDR3 length equals 13 residues. From germline, CDR1 is SQVTM and CDR2 ANQGSEA. DNA of the CDR3: TGCAGCGTTGAGGGACCCGGCTCCTACGAGCAGTACTTC. Protein product: CSVEGPGSYEQYF.

This clonotype was recorded many times. The chain links TRBV29-1 to TRBJ1-2; 9 bases line up with TRBD1. CDR3 length: 12 amino acids. Per germline, CDR1 SQVTM and CDR2 ANQGSEA. V lost 5 bases and J lost 8; bases outside the gene matches: 6. CDR3 loop: CSVRTGEGGYTF. The CDR3 bases are TGCAGCGTTCGGACAGGGGAGGGAGGCTACACCTTC. The entire variable domain, with the rest obtained from reference TRBV29-1 and TRBJ1-2, is as follows: SAVISQKPSRDICQRGTSLTIQCQVDSQVTMMFWYRQQPGQSLTLIATANQGSEATYESGFVIDKFPISRPNLTFSTLTVSNMSPEDSSIYLCSVRTGEGGYTFGSGTRLTVV.

This clonotype showed up many times. The chain joins TRBV6-5 to TRBJ1-5, with 8 bases that match TRBD1. The CDR3 runs to 14 residues. Germline V CDR1 and CDR2: MNHEY, SVGAGI. Trimming at V came to 6 bases and at J to 4 bases, leaving 5 bases not matched to a gene. The CDR3 region has the DNA TGTGCCAGCAGAGGACAGGGAGGAAATCAGCCCCAGCATTTT. Amino acid sequence: CASRGQGGNQPQHF.

This clonotype was picked up a small number of times. The V gene is TRBV19, the J gene TRBJ1-4; 7 nucleotides match TRBD1. Trimming at V came to 7 bases and at J to 8 bases, leaving 10 bases not matched to a gene. Per germline, CDR1 LNHDA and CDR2 SQIVND (reference sequence). The CDR3 extends over 14 amino acids. The CDR3 loop is CASTDRDQIEKLFF. CDR3 nucleotides: TGTGCCAGTACTGACAGGGATCAAATCGAAAAACTGTTTTTT.

This chain's CDR3 is CSARGTENTEAFF. The CDR3 DNA is TGCAGTGCTAGAGGGACAGAGAACACTGAAGCTTTCTTT. This chain links TRBV20-1 with TRBJ1-1, with a possible D match to TRBD1 (6 bases). The CDR3 runs to 13 residues. V lost 1 base and J lost 1, with 7 bases in between. Germline loops: CDR1 DFQATT, CDR2 SNEGSKA (reference sequence).

The V gene is TRBV12-3 or TRBV12-4, the J gene TRBJ2-1; no definite D call. V shed 6 bases and J shed 0 bases, with 18 bases lying between them. The CDR3 is made up of 17 amino acids. Here the CDR3 reads CASSPRLGQSSYNEQFF. The CDR3 DNA follows: TGTGCCAGCAGCCCCAGGCTCGGGCAGAGCTCCTACAATGAGCAGTTCTTC.

This clonotype has more than one count but fewer than ten. The V call is TRBV19, the J call TRBJ2-5; D is possibly TRBD1 or TRBD2 (5 bases each). Germline V lookup: CDR1 LNHDA, CDR2 SQIVND (reference sequence). V was trimmed by 1 base and J by 0 bases, leaving 9 bases between them. The CDR3 loop spans 15 amino acids. CDR3 amino acids: CASSIGGTYQETQYF. As DNA, the CDR3 is TGTGCCAGTAGTATAGGGGGGACCTACCAAGAGACCCAGTACTTC. The whole variable domain, remainder taken from reference TRBV19 and TRBJ2-5, is DGGITQSPKYLFRKEGQNVTLSCEQNLNHDAMYWYRQDPGQGLRLIYYSQIVNDFQKGDIAEGYSVSREKKESFPLTVTSAQKNPTAFYLCASSIGGTYQETQYFGPGTRLLVL.

This clonotype was counted many times. The rearrangement uses TRBV7-8 and TRBJ2-2; the D is unclear. The CDR3 extends over 15 amino acids. Germline loops: CDR1 SGHVS, CDR2 FQNEAQ. With 3 bases removed from V and 1 base from J, the gap between germline ends came to 9 bases. The CDR3: CASSFTDMNTGELFF. DNA of the CDR3: TGTGCCAGCAGCTTTACTGACATGAACACCGGGGAGCTGTTTTTT.

This clonotype occurred a few times. The rearrangement links TRBV7-9 to TRBJ2-3; D unresolved. V gave up 1 base and J gave up 6 bases, with 14 bases separating them. This CDR3 is built from 15 residues. Germline assignment: CDR1 SEHNR and CDR2 FQNEAQ (reference sequence). The DNA for the CDR3 is TGTGCCAGCAGCTTAGAGGCTCCCCCGAGGGATACGCAGTATTTT. Translated: CASSLEAPPRDTQYF.

This clonotype was seen repeatedly, ten times or more. The chain joins TRBV7-8 to TRBJ2-1; possibly TRBD1 for D (6 bases). V lost 1 base and J 13 bases, leaving 11 bases between the germline ends. The CDR3 has 12 residues. Germline values: CDR1 SGHVS, CDR2 FQNEAQ. The DNA of the CDR3 is TGTGCCAGCAGCTTAGTTAAGGGGGTACAGTTCTTC. Amino acid sequence: CASSLVKGVQFF.

The chain combines TRBV7-9 with TRBJ1-2, with D possibly being TRBD1 (6 bases). The germline V gene has CDR1 SEHNR and CDR2 FQNEAQ (reference sequence). The CDR3 totals 14 residues. The V end was cut by 5 bases, the J end by 2 bases, with 12 bases between. The CDR3 region is CASSDQTGNYGYTF. In DNA, the CDR3 is TGTGCCAGCAGCGACCAGACAGGAAACTATGGCTACACCTTC. The complete variable domain, with remaining parts taken from reference TRBV7-9 and TRBJ1-2, reads DTGVSQNPRHKITKRGQNVTFRCDPISEHNRLYWYRQTLGQGPEFLTYFQNEAQLEKSRLLSDRFSAERPKGSFSTLEIQRTEQGDSAMYLCASSDQTGNYGYTFGSGTRLTVV.

Note on this clonotype: Possible read error: a much larger clone is one base away. This rearrangement joins TRBV2 to TRBJ2-7; 7 positions agree with TRBD1. Looked up from germline, CDR1 is SNHLY and CDR2 is FYNNEI. This CDR3 is built from 13 residues. V dropped 4 bases and J dropped 3; count of bases not matched to a gene: 3. The CDR3 is CASSGQGYYEQYF. The CDR3, as DNA: TGTGCCAGCAGTGGACAGGGTTACTACGAGCAGTACTTC.

The chain employs TRBV2 and TRBJ2-2; D possibly corresponds to TRBD2 (6 bases). The germline V and J ends were trimmed by 4 bases and 7 bases, with 10 bases remaining between them. Germline lookup yields CDR1 SNHLY and CDR2 FYNNEI. This CDR3 is built from 13 residues. CDR3 sequence: CASSGRLGGELFF. The CDR3, as DNA: TGTGCCAGCAGTGGGAGACTAGGCGGGGAGCTGTTTTTT.

Ten or more counts support this clonotype. This chain links TRBV6-6 with TRBJ1-5, with D unresolved. This CDR3 comprises 14 residues. V was cut by 0 bases and J by 6 bases, with 9 bases left in between. Germline V gene data show CDR1 as MNHNY and CDR2 as SVGAGI (reference sequence). CDR3 coding DNA: TGTGCCAGCAGTTACTCGGACCGGGGTCAGCCCCAGCATTTT. This translates into CASSYSDRGQPQHF.

There are a few counts of this clonotype. The chain uses TRBV20-1 and TRBJ1-3; weak D call: TRBD1 (6 bases). CDR3 length: 13 residues. Germline CDR1 reads DFQATT; CDR2 reads SNEGSKA (reference sequence). Trimming removed 5 bases at V and 7 bases at J, with 15 bases between. Here the CDR3 reads CSAEDSLRNTIYF. CDR3 coding DNA: TGCAGTGCTGAGGACAGTCTAAGGAACACCATATATTTT.

This clonotype was seen a few times. The chain carries TRBV6-6 and TRBJ1-1, with 8 bases that match TRBD1. Germline CDR1 is MNHNY and CDR2 is SVGAGI (reference sequence). Losses at the gene ends were 4 bases for V and 1 base for J; bases not matched to a gene: 2. The CDR3 sequence is 14 residues long. The DNA for the CDR3 is TGTGCCAGCAGTTTCCAGGGGGCGAACACTGAAGCTTTCTTT. It yields the protein CASSFQGANTEAFF.

The V gene is TRBV10-3, the J gene TRBJ2-1, with 7 bases fitting TRBD2. Germline CDR1 reads ENHRY; CDR2 reads SYGVKD. The CDR3 loop spans 16 amino acids. V dropped 4 bases and J dropped 4; count of bases not matched to a gene: 10. The CDR3: CAISGLGREPYNEQFF. CDR3 DNA: TGTGCCATCAGTGGCCTGGGGCGGGAGCCTTACAATGAGCAGTTCTTC.